These 22 T cell receptor beta chains were all obtained from the same sample, sequenced in a study of blood T cell repertoires in COVID-19. The data were produced by immunoSEQ multiplex PCR, yet TCRdb's version contains in-frame clones alone and is incomplete. The table lists 130,000 to 150,000 clones, about nine tenths of them singletons. Sequencing used PBMCs or T cells enriched from blood (not recorded which). Every receptor here comes from a man aged 55-75 years who had recovered from COVID-19.

The genes are TRBV9 and TRBJ2-7; 10 nucleotides match TRBD2. V shed 2 bases and J 1 base; nucleotides not matched to a gene: 3. CDR3 length equals 15 residues. Germline CDR1 SGDLS, CDR2 YYNGEE. CDR3 loop: CASSVGLAESYEQYF. The CDR3 bases are TGTGCCAGCAGCGTCGGACTAGCGGAATCCTACGAGCAGTACTTC.

CDR3 sequence: CATKTSGGRYEQYF. The CDR3 DNA reads as TGTGCCACCAAGACTAGCGGGGGGCGCTACGAGCAGTACTTC. The V call is TRBV19, the J call TRBJ2-7; TRBD2 matches at 13 bases. The germline V gene has CDR1 LNHDA and CDR2 SQIVND (reference sequence). The CDR3 length is 14 residues. The V segment lost 10 bases and the J segment 3 bases; nucleotides outside the gene matches: 6. Based on the CDR3 plus reference TRBV19 and TRBJ2-7, the full variable domain is DGGITQSPKYLFRKEGQNVTLSCEQNLNHDAMYWYRQDPGQGLRLIYYSQIVNDFQKGDIAEGYSVSREKKESFPLTVTSAQKNPTAFYLCATKTSGGRYEQYFGPGTRLTVT.

The J gene is TRBJ1-5, the V gene TRBV29-1; tentatively, D is TRBD1 (6 bases). CDR3 length: 14 amino acids. V shed 5 bases and J shed 4 bases, with 15 bases lying between them. Germline V lookup: CDR1 SQVTM, CDR2 ANQGSEA. CDR3 DNA sequence: TGCAGCGTTACTACCGACAGGTTAAATCAGCCCCAGCATTTT. Translating it yields CSVTTDRLNQPQHF.

This clone occurred a few times. The chain carries TRBV28 and TRBJ2-2; 7 positions agree with TRBD1. The CDR3 has 15 amino acids. After removal of 3 bases from V and 1 base from J, the junction contained 2 bases not matched to a gene. Germline lookup yields CDR1 MDHEN and CDR2 SYDVKM. CDR3 coding DNA: TGTGCCAGCAGTTTGGGACAGAGGAACACCGGGGAGCTGTTTTTT. Amino acid sequence: CASSLGQRNTGELFF. Full variable domain (missing parts from reference TRBV28 and TRBJ2-2): DVKVTQSSRYLVKRTGEKVFLECVQDMDHENMFWYRQDPGLGLRLIYFSYDVKMKEKGDIPEGYSVSREKKERFSLILESASTNQTSMYLCASSLGQRNTGELFFGEGSRLTVL.

This clone was counted once. This sequence joins TRBV11-2 and TRBJ2-7; TRBD1 might be the D (6 bases). V lost 3 bases and J lost 0, with 9 bases in between. CDR3 length equals 14 residues. Germline CDR1 SGHAT, CDR2 FQNNGV. The CDR3 protein is CASSFTGTSYEQYF. Here the CDR3 DNA reads TGTGCCAGCAGCTTTACAGGGACCTCCTACGAGCAGTACTTC.

This clone appeared once. The chain recombines TRBV7-9 with TRBJ1-2; 7 bases agree with TRBD1. This CDR3 is built from 13 residues. J was trimmed by 8 bases and V by 5 bases; bases with no gene match: 8. The germline gives CDR1 SEHNR, CDR2 FQNEAQ (reference sequence). The CDR3 DNA follows: TGTGCCAGCAGCAGAGGGACAGCCCTCGGCTACACCTTC. Amino acid sequence: CASSRGTALGYTF.

This chain links TRBV7-9 with TRBJ1-5, with D perhaps TRBD1 (6 bases). Germline values: CDR1 SEHNR, CDR2 FQNEAQ (reference sequence). The CDR3 length is 13 residues. V was clipped by 8 bases and J by 2 bases, with 10 bases between them. For the CDR3, the DNA is TGTGCCAGCGGAAGGACAGGCAATCAGCCCCAGCATTTT. The encoded protein is CASGRTGNQPQHF.

The chain is built from TRBV29-1 and TRBJ2-4; D is unclear. CDR3 size: 13 residues. Trimming stripped 4 bases from V and 5 bases from J, with 12 bases between. Germline assignment: CDR1 SQVTM and CDR2 ANQGSEA. The CDR3 sequence: CSVVGTNENIQYF. The CDR3 coding sequence is TGCAGCGTTGTAGGAACTAACGAAAACATTCAGTACTTC.

This clone was observed a few times. The rearrangement joins TRBV19 to TRBJ2-2, with TRBD1 identical over 10 bases. The germline gives CDR1 LNHDA, CDR2 SQIVND (reference sequence). The CDR3 totals 15 residues. Trimming took 5 bases from V and 4 from J; bases not matched to a gene: 4. The CDR3 bases are TGTGCCAGTAGTCCCCGGGACAGGGGCACCGGGGAGCTGTTTTTT. It codes for CASSPRDRGTGELFF.

This clone was observed a single time. V gene TRBV29-1 combines with J gene TRBJ1-1, with D perhaps matching TRBD1 (5 bases). The CDR3 runs 13 residues. Germline V gene sequence: CDR1 SQVTM, CDR2 ANQGSEA. The V and J ends lost 8 bases and 2 bases respectively, with 15 bases between them. The CDR3: CSLSWGGNTEAFF. CDR3 nucleotides: TGCAGCCTCTCCTGGGGGGGAAACACTGAAGCTTTCTTT.

V and J are TRBV7-2 and TRBJ2-5; 11 bases match TRBD1. Germline assignment: CDR1 SGHTA and CDR2 FQGNSA. CDR3 length: 15 residues. The trim removed 5 bases at V and 2 bases at J, leaving 4 bases unmatched. The DNA for the CDR3 is TGTGCCAGCAGCCGGGGGGACAGGGGGCAAGAGACCCAGTACTTC. Its protein is CASSRGDRGQETQYF.

The rearrangement links TRBV11-2 to TRBJ2-3; a weak D match, TRBD2 (5 bases). Trimming took off 5 bases at V and 5 bases at J, with 14 bases between the two ends. The CDR3 spans 14 residues. Looked up from germline, CDR1 is SGHAT and CDR2 is FQNNGV. CDR3 in DNA: TGTGCCAGCAGCCCCTCTCCCGGAGGAGATACGCAGTATTTT. Encoded protein: CASSPSPGGDTQYF.

The genes are TRBV6-5 and TRBJ1-3; D is unclear. This CDR3 contains 11 residues. Trimming removed 6 bases at V and 4 bases at J, with 4 bases between. CDR1 and CDR2 from the germline V gene are MNHEY and SVGAGI. Here the CDR3 reads CASREGNTIYF. The DNA for the CDR3 is TGTGCCAGCAGAGAGGGAAACACCATATATTTT.

This chain uses TRBV5-1 with TRBJ1-4; perhaps TRBD1 as D (5 bases). The V gene's germline CDR1 is SGHRS and CDR2 YFSETQ. Trimming left V 1 base short and J 3 bases short, with 10 bases between. CDR3 length: 15 residues. In nucleotides, the CDR3 is TGCGCCAGCAGCTTGTATCGGGGGGCTAATGAAAAACTGTTTTTT. Protein product: CASSLYRGANEKLFF.

The rearrangement uses TRBV2 and TRBJ2-7; 12 nucleotides agree with TRBD2. With 8 bases clipped from V and 3 bases from J, the junction kept 5 bases outside the gene matches. Germline V gene sequence: CDR1 SNHLY, CDR2 FYNNEI. The length of the CDR3 is 14 residues. CDR3 region: CASSGLAGLYEQYF. As DNA, the CDR3 is TGTGCCAGCTCCGGACTAGCGGGACTCTACGAGCAGTACTTC.

V gene TRBV7-9 combines with J gene TRBJ1-2, with D maybe TRBD1 (5 bases). Germline V CDR1 and CDR2: SEHNR, FQNEAQ (reference sequence). This CDR3 has 16 amino acids. With 5 bases removed from V and 2 bases from J, the gap between germline ends came to 18 bases. CDR3 region: CASSETAHVLNYGYTF. CDR3 in DNA: TGTGCCAGCAGCGAGACAGCCCACGTTTTAAACTATGGCTACACCTTC.

The V and J genes are TRBV19 and TRBJ2-5; weak D call: TRBD1 (6 bases). Trimming removed 7 bases at V and 3 bases at J, with 15 bases between. The CDR3 runs to 14 residues. Germline CDR1 reads LNHDA; CDR2 reads SQIVND (reference sequence). The CDR3 reads CASTSGAAEETQYF. CDR3 DNA sequence: TGTGCCAGTACCTCAGGGGCTGCGGAAGAGACCCAGTACTTC.

In this sample, this clone turned up a few times. V usage is TRBV10-3 and J usage is TRBJ2-7, with TRBD2 as a possible D gene (5 bases). There are 15 residues in the CDR3. The V end lost 0 bases, the J end lost 2 bases, and 11 bases lay between the germline ends. Germline-derived CDR1 and CDR2 are ENHRY and SYGVKD. The CDR3 DNA sequence: TGTGCCATCAGTGAGTCGATAGACGGGACCTACGAGCAGTACTTC. Protein sequence: CAISESIDGTYEQYF.

This sequence joins TRBV9 and TRBJ1-2, with TRBD1 as a possible D gene (5 bases). V gave up 3 bases and J gave up 2 bases, with 14 bases separating them. This CDR3 has 15 amino acids. CDR1 is SGDLS, CDR2 YYNGEE, per germline. In DNA, the CDR3 is TGTGCCAGCAGCGATACGACAGCCACGAACTATGGCTACACCTTC. Its protein is CASSDTTATNYGYTF.

V and J are TRBV15 and TRBJ1-2, with unresolved D. Between the trimmed V and J ends, which lost 7 bases and 7 bases, there was a span of 16 bases. Looked up from germline, CDR1 is LNHNV and CDR2 is YYDKDF (reference sequence). The CDR3 extends over 13 amino acids. CDR3 in DNA: TGTGCCACCACCAAGAGAGAATGGTCTGGCTACACCTTC. Its protein is CATTKREWSGYTF.

The rearrangement joins TRBV7-8 to TRBJ1-1; D might be TRBD1 (6 bases). Germline V gene lookup returns CDR1 SGHVS and CDR2 FQNEAQ. V lost 5 bases to trimming and J lost 4 bases, with 11 bases between them. This CDR3 comprises 13 residues. CDR3 sequence reads: CASSTTGSTEAFF. The CDR3 DNA follows: TGTGCCAGCAGCACCACAGGGTCCACTGAAGCTTTCTTT.

The chain uses TRBV2 and TRBJ2-6, with D maybe TRBD1 (6 bases). Germline lookup yields CDR1 SNHLY and CDR2 FYNNEI. Trimming took 7 bases from V and 5 from J, leaving 12 bases between them. The CDR3 length is 14 residues. The CDR3 bases are TGTGCCAGCAACCCGGACAGCTGGGCCAACGTCCTGACTTTC. It yields the protein CASNPDSWANVLTF.